These T cell receptor beta chains were read from a single sample in a study of metastatic and nonmetastatic thyroid tumors. TCRdb used MiXCR to call clones anew from the PCR reads. The sample has under 15,000 clones, approximately 21% seen once; the top ten hold 12% to 15%. The sequenced sample was adjacent normal tissue. Receptors originate from a female donor with papillary thyroid cancer or a benign thyroid nodule (not recorded which). Some clones in this sample may be carry-over from other donors' samples. Both conserved end residues are part of each CDR3. The order of the fields is clone size, V gene, D gene, J gene, CDR3 protein, CDR3 DNA. A D gene is named only where the DNA matches it firmly. Clone size is given for some rows only: seen once, a few or many times, or a class if the clone is expanded.

-	TRBV3-1	TRBD1	TRBJ2-7	CASSQDRAYEQYF	TGTGCCAGCAGTCAGGACAGGGCCTACGAGCAGTACTTC
medium-sized	TRBV20-1	-	TRBJ2-7	CSAPRGNEQYF	TGCAGTGCCCCCCGAGGTAACGAGCAGTACTTC
few	TRBV24-1	-	TRBJ1-5	CATSDFPERHSNQPQHF	TGTGCCACCAGTGATTTTCCGGAAAGACATAGCAATCAGCCCCAGCATTTT
medium-sized	TRBV12-3/TRBV12-4	TRBD1	TRBJ1-5	CASKRTGGGNQPQHF	TGTGCCAGCAAACGGACAGGGGGCGGCAATCAGCCCCAGCATTTT
medium-sized	TRBV12-3/TRBV12-4	-	TRBJ1-6	CASRRGVGRSPLHF	TGTGCCAGCAGAAGAGGGGTGGGGAGATCACCCCTCCACTTT
few	TRBV5-5	-	TRBJ2-7	CASSLELAGVREEQYF	TGTGCCAGCAGCTTGGAGTTAGCTGGGGTTCGGGAGGAGCAGTACTTC
-	TRBV7-6	-	TRBJ2-7	CASLAWGRHEQYF	TGTGCCAGCTTAGCCTGGGGGAGACACGAGCAGTACTTC
few	TRBV15	-	TRBJ1-2	CATSREGGAAYGYTF	TGTGCCACCAGCAGAGAGGGGGGGGCAGCCTATGGCTACACCTTC
-	TRBV28	-	TRBJ1-5	CASSLNQPQHF	TGTGCCAGCAGTTTAAATCAGCCCCAGCATTTT
-	TRBV19	-	TRBJ1-1	CASSISRQVNTEAFF	TGTGCCAGTAGTATAAGTCGCCAGGTGAACACTGAAGCTTTCTTT
many	TRBV10-3	-	TRBJ1-1	CAIRGENTEAFF	TGTGCCATCCGAGGTGAGAACACTGAAGCTTTCTTT
-	TRBV19	-	TRBJ1-1	CASSTGMNAEAFF	TGTGCCAGTTCAACAGGGATGAACGCTGAAGCTTTCTTT
medium-sized	TRBV7-6	-	TRBJ1-1	CASSLRGKNTEAFF	TGTGCCAGCAGCTTAAGGGGCAAGAACACTGAAGCTTTCTTT
medium-sized	TRBV19	-	TRBJ1-4	CASRDYSSNNEKLFF	TGTGCCAGTAGGGATTACAGCTCAAATAATGAAAAACTGTTTTTT
medium-sized	TRBV7-2	-	TRBJ1-2	CASSLLSRGPDYGYTF	TGTGCCAGCAGCCTCCTCTCTCGGGGGCCCGACTATGGCTACACCTTC
-	TRBV6-1	TRBD1	TRBJ2-7	CASSSPGQGSYKHYF	TGTGCCAGCAGTTCGCCGGGACAGGGGTCCTACAAGCATTACTTC
medium-sized	TRBV11-1	-	TRBJ2-7	CASSNYYEQYF	TGTGCCAGCAGTAATTACTACGAGCAGTACTTC
few	TRBV7-9	TRBD2	TRBJ2-7	CASSREGTSYEQYF	TGTGCCAGCAGCAGGGAGGGAACTTCCTACGAGCAGTACTTC
-	TRBV30	TRBD2	TRBJ2-2	CAWSVTSGRAGELFF	TGTGCCTGGAGTGTGACTAGCGGGAGGGCCGGGGAGCTGTTTTTT
-	TRBV11-1	TRBD1	TRBJ2-5	CASIYRGRETQYF	TGTGCCAGCATCTACAGGGGCCGGGAGACCCAGTACTTC
medium-sized	TRBV6-1	-	TRBJ1-5	CASSSTWGNQPQHF	TGTGCCAGCAGTTCAACGTGGGGGAATCAGCCCCAGCATTTT
few	TRBV6-1	-	TRBJ1-6	CASSPARAGPPLHF	TGTGCCAGCAGCCCCGCGCGGGCGGGACCACCCCTCCACTTT